The rows below give T cell receptor beta chains drawn from one sample of a study of blood T cell repertoires in COVID-19. Data came from immunoSEQ multiplex PCR; TCRdb stores just in-frame clones and leaves some out. The top ten clones hold roughly 9.1% of a sample with roughly 60,000 clones, roughly nine tenths of them seen once. Specimen: peripheral blood. These receptors all come from a human donor with acute or convalescent COVID-19. The donor label of this sample is uncertain. Each CDR3 is given without its conserved first and last residue. Clone size is shown for a subset of rows, as once, few, many or a class of expanded clone.

TRBJ2-2	NA	TRBV6-5	ASRPGVTGELF
TRBJ1-5	NA	TRBV7-8	ASTPEPQH
TRBJ2-1	NA	TRBV6-4	ASRTTGAPYNEQF
TRBJ1-5	NA	TRBV5-5	ASSLEGGGDQPQH
TRBJ1-3	few	TRBV7-8	ASSLHFSGNTIY
TRBJ1-6	NA	TRBV27	ASSLGRNSPLH
TRBJ2-5	NA	TRBV9	ASSATGGRETQY
TRBJ1-6	NA	TRBV7-8	ASSLEPGGGNSPLH
TRBJ1-2	NA	TRBV19	ASSIIGVANYGYT
TRBJ2-5	once	TRBV11-2	ASSLGAGATHRETQY
TRBJ2-2	NA	TRBV7-3	ASSFPTGTGRGTGELF
TRBJ2-3	few	TRBV19	ASSSHFSTDTQY
TRBJ2-6	NA	TRBV19	ASSIVVGGANVLT
TRBJ2-1	NA	TRBV19	ASSTRLDNEQF
TRBJ1-5	few	TRBV11-2	ASSLGHGQPQH
TRBJ2-1	NA	TRBV7-2	ASSTGYSYNEQF
TRBJ1-5	once	TRBV3-1/TRBV3-2	ASSQGAAGQPQH
TRBJ1-4	NA	TRBV7-6	ASSRKDRGYEKLF
TRBJ2-3	NA	TRBV5-1	ASSISLTTDGTDTQY
TRBJ2-7	NA	TRBV5-4	ASSLGASGYLYEQY
TRBJ2-6	NA	TRBV19	ASNTGTGANVLT
TRBJ2-1	NA	TRBV7-8	ASSVGGANNEQF
TRBJ2-1	NA	TRBV28	ASNSMLRDSVSYNEQF
TRBJ1-3	NA	TRBV9	ASSVGTTGNTIY
TRBJ1-1	NA	TRBV7-6	ASSSSDREGTEAF
TRBJ2-7	NA	TRBV5-1	ASKGGLAGPPYGDEQY